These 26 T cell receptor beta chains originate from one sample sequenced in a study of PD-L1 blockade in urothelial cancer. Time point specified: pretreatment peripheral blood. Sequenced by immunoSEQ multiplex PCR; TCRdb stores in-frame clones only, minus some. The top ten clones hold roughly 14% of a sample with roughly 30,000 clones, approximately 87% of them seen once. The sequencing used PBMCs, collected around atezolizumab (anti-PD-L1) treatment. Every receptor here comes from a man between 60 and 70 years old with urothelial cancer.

CDR3 sequence: CASSLGGGPAEQFF. The CDR3 region has the DNA TGCGCCAGCAGCTTGGGGGGAGGGCCAGCTGAGCAGTTCTTC. The rearrangement joins TRBV5-1 to TRBJ2-1, with 7 bases identical to TRBD2. V lost 0 bases and J lost 9; bases outside the gene matches: 6. The CDR3 totals 14 residues. Germline V gives CDR1 SGHRS, CDR2 YFSETQ.

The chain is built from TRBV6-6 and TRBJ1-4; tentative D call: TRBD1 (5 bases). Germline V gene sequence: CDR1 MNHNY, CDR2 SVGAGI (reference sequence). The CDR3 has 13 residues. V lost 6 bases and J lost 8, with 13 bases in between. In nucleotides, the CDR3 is TGTGCCAGCAGAGTTAGGGGCGGCGAAAAACTGTTTTTT. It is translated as CASRVRGGEKLFF.

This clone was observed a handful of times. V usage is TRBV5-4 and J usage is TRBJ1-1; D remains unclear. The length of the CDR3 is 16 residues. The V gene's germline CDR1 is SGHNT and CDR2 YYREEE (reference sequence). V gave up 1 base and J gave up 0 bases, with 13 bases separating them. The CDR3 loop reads CASSLFRGFMNTEAFF. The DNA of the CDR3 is TGTGCCAGCAGCTTGTTTCGAGGGTTTATGAACACTGAAGCTTTCTTT.

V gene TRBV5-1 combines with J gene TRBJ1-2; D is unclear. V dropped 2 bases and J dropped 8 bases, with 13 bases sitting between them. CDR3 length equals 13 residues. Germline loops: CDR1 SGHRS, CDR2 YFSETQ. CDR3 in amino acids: CASSFTESGGYTF. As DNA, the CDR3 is TGCGCCAGCAGCTTCACGGAATCCGGGGGCTACACCTTC.

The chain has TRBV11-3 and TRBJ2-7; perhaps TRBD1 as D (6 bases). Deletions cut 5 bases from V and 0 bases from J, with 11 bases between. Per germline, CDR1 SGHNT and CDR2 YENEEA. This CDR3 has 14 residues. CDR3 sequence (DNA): TGTGCCAGCAGCCGACAGGATTCCTCCTACGAGCAGTACTTC. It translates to CASSRQDSSYEQYF.

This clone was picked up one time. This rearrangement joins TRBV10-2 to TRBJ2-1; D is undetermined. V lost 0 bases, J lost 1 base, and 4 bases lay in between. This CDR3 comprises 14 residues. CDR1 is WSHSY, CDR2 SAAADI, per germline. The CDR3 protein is CASSESASYNEQFF. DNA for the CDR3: TGCGCCAGCAGTGAGTCGGCTTCCTACAATGAGCAGTTCTTC.

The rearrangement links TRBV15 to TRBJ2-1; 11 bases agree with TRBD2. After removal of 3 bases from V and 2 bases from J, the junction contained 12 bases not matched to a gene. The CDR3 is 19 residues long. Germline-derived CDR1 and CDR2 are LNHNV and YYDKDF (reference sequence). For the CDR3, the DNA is TGTGCCACCAGCAGGACCGGGACTAGCGGTACAAACCCCTACAATGAGCAGTTCTTC. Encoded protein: CATSRTGTSGTNPYNEQFF.

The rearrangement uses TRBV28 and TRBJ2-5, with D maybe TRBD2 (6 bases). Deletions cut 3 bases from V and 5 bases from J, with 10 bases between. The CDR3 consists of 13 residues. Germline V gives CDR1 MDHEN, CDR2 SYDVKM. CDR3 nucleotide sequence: TGTGCCAGCAGTTTGACTAGTATCGAGACCCAGTACTTC. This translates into CASSLTSIETQYF.

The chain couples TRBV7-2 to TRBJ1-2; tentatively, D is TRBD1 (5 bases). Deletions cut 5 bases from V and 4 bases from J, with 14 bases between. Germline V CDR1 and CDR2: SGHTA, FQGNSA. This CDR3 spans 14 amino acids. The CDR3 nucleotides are TGTGCCAGCAGCGGGAAAGGACACCTCTATGGCTACACCTTC. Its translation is CASSGKGHLYGYTF.

CDR3 loop: CASKDSPNQPQHF. CDR3 coding DNA: TGTGCCAGTAAAGACAGTCCTAATCAGCCCCAGCATTTT. The chain couples TRBV19 to TRBJ1-5; tentatively, D is TRBD1 (5 bases). The CDR3 contains 13 residues. V was cut by 7 bases and J by 4 bases, with 11 bases left in between. Per germline, CDR1 LNHDA and CDR2 SQIVND (reference sequence).

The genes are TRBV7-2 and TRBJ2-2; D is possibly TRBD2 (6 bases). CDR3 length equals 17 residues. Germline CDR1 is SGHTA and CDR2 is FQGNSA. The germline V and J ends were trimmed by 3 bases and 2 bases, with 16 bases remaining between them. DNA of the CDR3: TGTGCCAGCAGCTTGTCCCGGGACTCTTTCAACACCGGGGAGCTGTTTTTT. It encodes CASSLSRDSFNTGELFF.

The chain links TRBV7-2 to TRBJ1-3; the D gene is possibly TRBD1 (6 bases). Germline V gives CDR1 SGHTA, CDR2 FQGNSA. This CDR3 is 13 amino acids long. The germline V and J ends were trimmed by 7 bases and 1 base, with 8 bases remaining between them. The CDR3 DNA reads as TGTGCCAGCACACAGGGTTCTGGAAACACCATATATTTT. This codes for CASTQGSGNTIYF.

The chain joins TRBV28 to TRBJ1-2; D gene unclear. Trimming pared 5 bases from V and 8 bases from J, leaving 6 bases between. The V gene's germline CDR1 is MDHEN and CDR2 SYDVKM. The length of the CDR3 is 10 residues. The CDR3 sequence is CASSPPGYTF. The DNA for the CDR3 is TGTGCCAGCAGTCCCCCAGGCTACACCTTC.

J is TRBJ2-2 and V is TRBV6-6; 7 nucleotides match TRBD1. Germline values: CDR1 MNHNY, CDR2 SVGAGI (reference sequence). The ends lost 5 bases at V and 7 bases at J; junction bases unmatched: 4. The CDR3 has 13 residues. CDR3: CASSRQGHGELFF. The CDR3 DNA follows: TGTGCCAGCAGTAGACAGGGCCACGGGGAGCTGTTTTTT.

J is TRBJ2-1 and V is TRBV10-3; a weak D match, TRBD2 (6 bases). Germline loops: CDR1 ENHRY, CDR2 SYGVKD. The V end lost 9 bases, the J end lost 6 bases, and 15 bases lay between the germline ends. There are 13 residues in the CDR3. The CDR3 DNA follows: TGTGCCATGAGAGGGGACTTGGGCAATGAGCAGTTCTTC. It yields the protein CAMRGDLGNEQFF.

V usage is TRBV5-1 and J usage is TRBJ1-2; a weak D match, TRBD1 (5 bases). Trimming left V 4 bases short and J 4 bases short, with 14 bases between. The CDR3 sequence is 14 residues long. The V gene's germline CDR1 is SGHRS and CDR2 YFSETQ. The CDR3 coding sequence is TGCGCCAGCAGCCTTGGACAAAGCGTCTATGGCTACACCTTC. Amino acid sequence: CASSLGQSVYGYTF.

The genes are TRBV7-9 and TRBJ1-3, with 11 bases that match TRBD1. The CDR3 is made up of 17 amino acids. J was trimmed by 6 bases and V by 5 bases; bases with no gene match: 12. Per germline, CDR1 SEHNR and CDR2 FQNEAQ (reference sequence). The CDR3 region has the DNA TGTGCCAGCAGCCCCAGAGGGGGGACAGGGGGAGAAAACACCATATATTTT. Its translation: CASSPRGGTGGENTIYF.

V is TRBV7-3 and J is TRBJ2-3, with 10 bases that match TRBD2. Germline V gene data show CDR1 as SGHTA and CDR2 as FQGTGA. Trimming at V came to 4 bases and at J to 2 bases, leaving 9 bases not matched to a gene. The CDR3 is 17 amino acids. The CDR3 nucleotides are TGTGCCAGCAGCTCCCTCGGACTAGCGGACTTCACAGATACGCAGTATTTT. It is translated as CASSSLGLADFTDTQYF.

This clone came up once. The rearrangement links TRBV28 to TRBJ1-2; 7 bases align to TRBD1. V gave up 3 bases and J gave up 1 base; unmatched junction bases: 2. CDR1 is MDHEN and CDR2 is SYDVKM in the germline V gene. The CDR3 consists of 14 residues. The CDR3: CASSLGQFNYGYTF. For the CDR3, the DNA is TGTGCCAGCAGTTTGGGACAGTTTAACTATGGCTACACCTTC.

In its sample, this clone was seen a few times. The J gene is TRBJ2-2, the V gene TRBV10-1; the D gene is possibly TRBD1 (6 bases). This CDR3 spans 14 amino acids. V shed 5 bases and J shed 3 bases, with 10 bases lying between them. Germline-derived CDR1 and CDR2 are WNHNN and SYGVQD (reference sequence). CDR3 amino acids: CASSWGRDTGELFF. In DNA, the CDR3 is TGCGCCAGCAGTTGGGGGCGCGACACCGGGGAGCTGTTTTTT.

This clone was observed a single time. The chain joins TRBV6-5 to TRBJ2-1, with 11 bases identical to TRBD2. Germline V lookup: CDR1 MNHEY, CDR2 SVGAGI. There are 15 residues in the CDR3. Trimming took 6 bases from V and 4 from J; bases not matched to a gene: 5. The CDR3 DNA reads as TGTGCCAGCAGAGGAGGGACTAGCGGTTACAATGAGCAGTTCTTC. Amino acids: CASRGGTSGYNEQFF.

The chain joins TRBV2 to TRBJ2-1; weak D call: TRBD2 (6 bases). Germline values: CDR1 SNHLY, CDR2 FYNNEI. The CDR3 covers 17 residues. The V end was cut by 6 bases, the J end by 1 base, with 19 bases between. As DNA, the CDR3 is TGTGCCAGCAGCGCACGGGGACTCCGGGGATCCTACAATGAGCAGTTCTTC. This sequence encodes CASSARGLRGSYNEQFF.

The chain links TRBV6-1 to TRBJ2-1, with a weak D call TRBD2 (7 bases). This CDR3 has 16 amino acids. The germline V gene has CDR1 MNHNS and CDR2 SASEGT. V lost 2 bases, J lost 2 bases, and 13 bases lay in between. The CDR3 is CASSELWEGAYNEQFF. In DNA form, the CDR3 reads TGTGCCAGCAGTGAATTGTGGGAGGGGGCCTACAATGAGCAGTTCTTC.

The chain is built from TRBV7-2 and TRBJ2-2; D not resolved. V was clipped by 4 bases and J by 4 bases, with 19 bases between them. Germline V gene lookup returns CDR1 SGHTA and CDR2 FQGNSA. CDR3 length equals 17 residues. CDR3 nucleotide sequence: TGTGCCAGCAGCTCCAGTGCCATGGCTGCACGCACCGGGGAGCTGTTTTTT. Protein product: CASSSSAMAARTGELFF.

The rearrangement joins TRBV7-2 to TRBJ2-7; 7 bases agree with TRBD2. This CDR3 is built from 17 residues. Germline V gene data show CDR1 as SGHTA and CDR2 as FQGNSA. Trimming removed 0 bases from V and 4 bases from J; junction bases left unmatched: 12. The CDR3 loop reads CASSLAGPSASGYEQYF. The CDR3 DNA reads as TGTGCCAGCAGCTTAGCGGGCCCCTCCGCTAGCGGTTACGAGCAGTACTTC.

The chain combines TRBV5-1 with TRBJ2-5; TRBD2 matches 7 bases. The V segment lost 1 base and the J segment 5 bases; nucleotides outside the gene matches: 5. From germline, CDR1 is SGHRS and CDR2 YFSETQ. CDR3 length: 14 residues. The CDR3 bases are TGCGCCAGCAGCTTGAGACACGGGGGGGAGACCCAGTACTTC. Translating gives CASSLRHGGETQYF.